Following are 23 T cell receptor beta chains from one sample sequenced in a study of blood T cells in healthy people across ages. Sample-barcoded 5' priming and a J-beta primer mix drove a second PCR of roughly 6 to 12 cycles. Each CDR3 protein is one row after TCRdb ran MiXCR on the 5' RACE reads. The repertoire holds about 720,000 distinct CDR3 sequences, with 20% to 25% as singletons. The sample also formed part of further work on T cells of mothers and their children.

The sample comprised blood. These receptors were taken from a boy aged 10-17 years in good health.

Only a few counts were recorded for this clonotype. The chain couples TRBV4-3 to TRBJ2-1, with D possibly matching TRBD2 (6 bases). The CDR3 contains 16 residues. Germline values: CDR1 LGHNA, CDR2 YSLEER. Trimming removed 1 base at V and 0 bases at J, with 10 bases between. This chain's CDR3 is CASSQGGLGSYNEQFF. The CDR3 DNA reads TGCGCCAGCAGCCAAGGGGGACTTGGCTCCTACAATGAGCAGTTCTTC.

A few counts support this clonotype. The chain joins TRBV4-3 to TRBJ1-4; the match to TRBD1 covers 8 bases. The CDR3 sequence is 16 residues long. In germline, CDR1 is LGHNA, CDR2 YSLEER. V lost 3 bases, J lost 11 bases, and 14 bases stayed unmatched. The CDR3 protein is CASSQAPDRDTWKLFF. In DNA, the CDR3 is TGCGCCAGCAGCCAGGCACCGGACAGGGACACGTGGAAACTGTTTTTT.

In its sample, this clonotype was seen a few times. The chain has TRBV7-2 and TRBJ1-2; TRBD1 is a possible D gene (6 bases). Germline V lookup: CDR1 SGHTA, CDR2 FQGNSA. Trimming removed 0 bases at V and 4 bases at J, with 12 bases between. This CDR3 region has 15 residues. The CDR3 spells CASSLAGGGSYGYTF. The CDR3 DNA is TGTGCCAGCAGCTTAGCAGGGGGAGGATCCTATGGCTACACCTTC.

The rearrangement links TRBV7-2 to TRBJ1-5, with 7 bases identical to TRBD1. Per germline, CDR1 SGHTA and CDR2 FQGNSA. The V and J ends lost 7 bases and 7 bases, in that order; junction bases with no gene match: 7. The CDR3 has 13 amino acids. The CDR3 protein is CASKQGHGQPQHF. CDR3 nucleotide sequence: TGTGCCAGCAAACAGGGGCATGGGCAGCCCCAGCATTTT.

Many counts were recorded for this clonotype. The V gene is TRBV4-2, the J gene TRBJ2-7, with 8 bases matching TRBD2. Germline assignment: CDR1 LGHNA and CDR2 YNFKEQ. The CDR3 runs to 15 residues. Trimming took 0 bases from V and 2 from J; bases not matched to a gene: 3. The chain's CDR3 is CASSQDLGLAYEQYF. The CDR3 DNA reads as TGTGCCAGCAGCCAAGATCTGGGACTAGCCTACGAGCAGTACTTC.

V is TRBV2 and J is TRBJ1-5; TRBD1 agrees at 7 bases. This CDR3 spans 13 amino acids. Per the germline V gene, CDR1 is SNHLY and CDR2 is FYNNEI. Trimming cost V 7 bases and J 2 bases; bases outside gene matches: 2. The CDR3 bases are TGTGCCAGCAACGGACAGGGCAATCAGCCCCAGCATTTT. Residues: CASNGQGNQPQHF.

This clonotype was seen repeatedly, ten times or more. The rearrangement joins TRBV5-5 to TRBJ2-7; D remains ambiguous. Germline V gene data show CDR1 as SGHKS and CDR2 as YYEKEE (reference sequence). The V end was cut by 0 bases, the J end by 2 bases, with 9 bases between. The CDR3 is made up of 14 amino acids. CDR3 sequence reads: CASSLGPGTYEQYF. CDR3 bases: TGTGCCAGCAGCTTGGGGCCGGGCACCTACGAGCAGTACTTC.

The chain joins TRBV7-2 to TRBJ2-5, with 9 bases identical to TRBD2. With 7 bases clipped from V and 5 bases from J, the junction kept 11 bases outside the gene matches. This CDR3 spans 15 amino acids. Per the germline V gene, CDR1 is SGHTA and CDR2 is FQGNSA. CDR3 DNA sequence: TGTGCCAGCACCCTCGTGGGTAGCGGGAGTGAGACCCAGTACTTC. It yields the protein CASTLVGSGSETQYF.

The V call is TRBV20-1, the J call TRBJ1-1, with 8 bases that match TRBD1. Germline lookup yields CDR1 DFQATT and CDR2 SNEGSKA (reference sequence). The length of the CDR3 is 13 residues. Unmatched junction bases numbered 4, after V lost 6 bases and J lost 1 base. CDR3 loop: CSAGQGWNTEAFF. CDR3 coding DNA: TGCAGTGCCGGACAGGGTTGGAACACTGAAGCTTTCTTT.

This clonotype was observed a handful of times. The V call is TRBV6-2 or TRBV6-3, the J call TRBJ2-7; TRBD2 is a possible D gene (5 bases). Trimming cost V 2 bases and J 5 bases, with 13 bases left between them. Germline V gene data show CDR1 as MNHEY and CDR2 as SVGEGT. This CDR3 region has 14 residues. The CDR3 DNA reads TGTGCCAGCAGTTACAGGAGTCCGGGAAACGAGCAGTACTTC. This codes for CASSYRSPGNEQYF.

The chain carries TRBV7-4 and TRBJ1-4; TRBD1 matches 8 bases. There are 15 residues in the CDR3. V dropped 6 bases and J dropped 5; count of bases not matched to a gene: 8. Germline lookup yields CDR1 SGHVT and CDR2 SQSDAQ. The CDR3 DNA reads TGTGCCAGCAGTCTACACCGGGACAGGAATGAAAAACTGTTTTTT. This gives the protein CASSLHRDRNEKLFF.

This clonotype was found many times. The CDR3 is CASSLGAGSGNTIYF. CDR3 sequence (DNA): TGTGCCAGCAGTTTGGGTGCAGGGAGTGGAAACACCATATATTTT. The chain employs TRBV27 and TRBJ1-3, with D possibly TRBD1 on 5 matching bases. Germline loops: CDR1 MNHEY, CDR2 SMNVEV (reference sequence). This CDR3 spans 15 amino acids. Trimming removed 3 bases at V and 3 bases at J, with 12 bases between.

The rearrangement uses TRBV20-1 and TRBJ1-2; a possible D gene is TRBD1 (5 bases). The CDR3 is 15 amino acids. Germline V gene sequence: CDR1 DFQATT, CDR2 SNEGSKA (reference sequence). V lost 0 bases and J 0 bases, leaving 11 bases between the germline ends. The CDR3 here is CSARDGQGPNYGYTF. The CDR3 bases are TGCAGTGCTAGAGATGGGCAGGGACCTAACTATGGCTACACCTTC.

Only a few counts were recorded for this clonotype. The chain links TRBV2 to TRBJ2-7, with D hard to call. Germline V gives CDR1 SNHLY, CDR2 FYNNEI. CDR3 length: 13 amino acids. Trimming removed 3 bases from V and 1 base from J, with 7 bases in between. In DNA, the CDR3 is TGTGCCAGCAGTGACGGCAAATCCTACGAGCAGTACTTC. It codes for CASSDGKSYEQYF.

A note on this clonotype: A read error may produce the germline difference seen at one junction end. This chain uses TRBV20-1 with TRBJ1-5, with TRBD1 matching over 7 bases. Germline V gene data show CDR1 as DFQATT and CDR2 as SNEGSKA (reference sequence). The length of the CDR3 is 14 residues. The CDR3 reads CSVGTAYSNQPEHF. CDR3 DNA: TGCAGTGTCGGGACAGCGTATAGCAATCAGCCCGAGCATTTT.

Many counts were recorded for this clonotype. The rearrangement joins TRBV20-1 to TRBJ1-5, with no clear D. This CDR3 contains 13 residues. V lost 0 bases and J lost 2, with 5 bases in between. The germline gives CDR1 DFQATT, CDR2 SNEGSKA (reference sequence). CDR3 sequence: CSAREWGNQPQHF. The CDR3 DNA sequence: TGCAGTGCTAGAGAGTGGGGCAATCAGCCCCAGCATTTT.

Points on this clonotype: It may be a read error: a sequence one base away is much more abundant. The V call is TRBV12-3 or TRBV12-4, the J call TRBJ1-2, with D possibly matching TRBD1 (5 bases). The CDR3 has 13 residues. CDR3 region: CASCFQGSYGYTF. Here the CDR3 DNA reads TGTGCCAGCTGTTTCCAGGGTAGCTATGGCTACACCTTC.

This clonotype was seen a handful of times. The CDR3 loop reads CASSNRGRDEQYF. CDR3 nucleotide sequence: TGTGCCAGCAGTAACAGGGGGCGCGACGAGCAGTACTTC. J is TRBJ2-7 and V is TRBV12-3 or TRBV12-4, with TRBD1 matching over 9 bases. V shed 5 bases and J 5 bases; nucleotides not matched to a gene: 4. This CDR3 has 13 residues.

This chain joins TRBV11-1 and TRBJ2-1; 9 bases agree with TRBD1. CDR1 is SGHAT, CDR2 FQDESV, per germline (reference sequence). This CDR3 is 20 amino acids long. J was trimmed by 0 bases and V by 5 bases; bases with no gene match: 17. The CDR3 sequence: CASSRLPGQGNLPSYNEQFF. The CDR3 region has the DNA TGTGCCAGCAGCCGACTCCCGGGACAGGGTAATCTTCCCTCCTACAATGAGCAGTTCTTC.

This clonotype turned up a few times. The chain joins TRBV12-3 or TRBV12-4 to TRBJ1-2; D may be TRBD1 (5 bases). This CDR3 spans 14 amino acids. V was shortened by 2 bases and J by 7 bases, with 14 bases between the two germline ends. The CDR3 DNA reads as TGTGCCAGCAGTTTACTGGCTGGGGCTCGTGGCTACACCTTC. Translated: CASSLLAGARGYTF.

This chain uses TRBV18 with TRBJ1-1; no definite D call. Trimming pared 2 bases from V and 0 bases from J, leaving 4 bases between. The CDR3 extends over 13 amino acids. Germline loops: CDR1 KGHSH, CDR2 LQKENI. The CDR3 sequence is CASSPKMNTEAFF. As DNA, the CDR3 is TGTGCCAGCTCACCAAAGATGAACACTGAAGCTTTCTTT. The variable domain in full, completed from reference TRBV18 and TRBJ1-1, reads NAGVMQNPRHLVRRRGQEARLRCSPMKGHSHVYWYRQLPEEGLKFMVYLQKENIIDESGMPKERFSAEFPKEGPSILRIQQVVRGDSAAYFCASSPKMNTEAFFGQGTRLTVV.

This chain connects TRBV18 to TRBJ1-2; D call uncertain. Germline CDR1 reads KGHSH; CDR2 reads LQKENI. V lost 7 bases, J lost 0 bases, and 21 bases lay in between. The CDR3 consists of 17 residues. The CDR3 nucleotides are TGTGCCAGCTTCACCGGAGGGTATGGAGGTACTAACTATGGCTACACCTTC. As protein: CASFTGGYGGTNYGYTF.

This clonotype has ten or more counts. The CDR3 nucleotides are TGTGCCAGCAGTCAGGGGGCACAAGAGACCCAGTACTTC. Residues: CASSQGAQETQYF. The chain joins TRBV6-5 to TRBJ2-5; 8 positions match TRBD1. Germline V CDR1 and CDR2: MNHEY, SVGAGI. After removal of 5 bases from V and 2 bases from J, the junction contained 1 base not matched to a gene. The CDR3 runs 13 residues.